This T cell receptor beta chain is drawn from a study of blood T cell repertoires in COVID-19. Overall study: Collection of acute and convalescent COVID-19 samples took place in the United States, Italy and Spain. Sources were T cells, B-cell-depleted T cells, or PBMCs; the material itself was cDNA or gDNA.

Per the original data handling: Estimates of nucleated cell counts were drawn from the amplification of reference gene primers. Libraries were prepared by immunoSEQ multiplex PCR; TCRdb keeps only in-frame clonotypes and omits some of them. Clone size and the V and J calls come from that table; the DNA yielded D and trimming. The sample contains roughly 160,000 clones, roughly 88% of which appear only once. Germline values: CDR1 SGHTA, CDR2 FQGNSA. This CDR3 has 18 amino acids. V lost 3 bases and J lost 0; bases outside the gene matches: 6. This TCR derives from a man between 18 and 29 years old with acute or convalescent COVID-19. V usage is TRBV7-2 and J usage is TRBJ2-6; 9 positions match TRBD1. Source material: peripheral blood. CDR3: CASSFRDRVSSGANVLTF. The CDR3 DNA is TGTGCCAGCAGCTTCCGGGACAGGGTGTCCTCTGGGGCCAACGTCCTGACTTTC. Filled out from reference TRBV7-2 and TRBJ2-6, the complete variable domain reads GAGVSQSPSNKVTEKGKDVELRCDPISGHTALYWYRQSLGQGLEFLIYFQGNSAPDKSGLPSDRFSAERTGGSVSTLTIQRTQQEDSAVYLCASSFRDRVSSGANVLTFGAGSRLTVL.